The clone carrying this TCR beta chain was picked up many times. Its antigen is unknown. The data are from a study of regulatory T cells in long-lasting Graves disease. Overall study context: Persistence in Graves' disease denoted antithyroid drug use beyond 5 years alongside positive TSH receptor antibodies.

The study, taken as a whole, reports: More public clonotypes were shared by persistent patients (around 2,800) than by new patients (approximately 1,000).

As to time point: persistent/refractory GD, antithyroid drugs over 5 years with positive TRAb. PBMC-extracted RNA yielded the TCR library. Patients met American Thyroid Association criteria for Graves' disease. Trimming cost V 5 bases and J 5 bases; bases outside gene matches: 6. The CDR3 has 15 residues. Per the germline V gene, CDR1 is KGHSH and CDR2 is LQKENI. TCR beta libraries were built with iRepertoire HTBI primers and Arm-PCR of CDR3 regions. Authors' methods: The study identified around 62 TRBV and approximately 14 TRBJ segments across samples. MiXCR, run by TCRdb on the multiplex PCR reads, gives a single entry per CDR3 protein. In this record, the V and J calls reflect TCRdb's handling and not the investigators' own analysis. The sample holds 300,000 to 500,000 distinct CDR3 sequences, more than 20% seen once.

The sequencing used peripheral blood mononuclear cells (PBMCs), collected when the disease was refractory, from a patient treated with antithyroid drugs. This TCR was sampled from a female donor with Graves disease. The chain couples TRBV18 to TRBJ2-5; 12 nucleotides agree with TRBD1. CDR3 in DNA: TGTGCCAGCTCAACAGGGACAGGGGGCATGGAGACCCAGTACTTC. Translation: CASSTGTGGMETQYF.